What follows describes a single TCR beta chain. Sequencing was performed with immunoSEQ multiplex PCR; in TCRdb, only in-frame clones are kept and a portion is missing. The table has hundreds of thousands of clones, approximately 90% seen once. The entry originates in a study of blood T cell repertoires in COVID-19. The CDR3 has 16 amino acids. Germline trimming cut 3 bases from V and 3 bases from J; bases unmatched to any gene: 6. Per the germline V gene, CDR1 is SEHNR and CDR2 is FQNEAQ (reference sequence). Specimen: peripheral blood. The chain links TRBV7-9 to TRBJ2-2; 8 bases fit TRBD1. The TCR sequence derives from a man aged 18 to 30 with COVID-19, enrolled during active disease. The CDR3 is CASSFGRGLDTGELFF. For the CDR3, the DNA is TGTGCCAGCAGCTTTGGCAGGGGGCTCGACACCGGGGAGCTGTTTTTT.